Sequencing of this T cell receptor (beta chain) was carried out in a study of T cell responses to AZD1222 COVID-19 vaccine. Study-wide findings and caveats: Nearly half of spike-specific TCRs reportedly target variant regions that are unmutated in the B.1.351 and B.1.1.7 variants. No day 14 peak samples; only post-peak repertoires were characterized.

The repertoire was sequenced with immunoSEQ multiplex PCR; TCRdb's copy has only in-frame clones and lacks some. The table shows 150,000 to 250,000 clones, with 85% to 95% occurring only once. Pooling was applied to second doses at about 4 or about 12 weeks. Germline CDR1 and CDR2: SGHTA and FQGNSA. Trimming removed 1 base from V and 4 bases from J, with 7 bases in between. CDR3 size: 13 residues. Notes on this clone: Its antigen is not identified.

The TCR comes from an adult who received the AZD1222 COVID-19 vaccine. The chain employs TRBV7-2 and TRBJ1-2, with D unresolved. The sequencing used peripheral blood, collected 28 days after the second AZD1222 dose. CDR3 in DNA: TGTGCCAGCAGCTTAGGGATACGCTATGGCTACACCTTC. Residues: CASSLGIRYGYTF.